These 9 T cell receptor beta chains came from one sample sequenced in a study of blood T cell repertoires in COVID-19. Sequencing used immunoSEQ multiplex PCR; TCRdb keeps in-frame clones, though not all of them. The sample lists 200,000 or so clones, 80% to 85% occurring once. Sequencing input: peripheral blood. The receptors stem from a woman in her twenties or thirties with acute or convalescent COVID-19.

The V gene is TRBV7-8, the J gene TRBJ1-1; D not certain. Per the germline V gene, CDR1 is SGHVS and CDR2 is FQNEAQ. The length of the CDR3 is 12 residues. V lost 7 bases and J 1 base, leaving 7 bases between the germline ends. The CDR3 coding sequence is TGTGCCAGCACCGGGGAGAACACTGAAGCTTTCTTT. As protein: CASTGENTEAFF.

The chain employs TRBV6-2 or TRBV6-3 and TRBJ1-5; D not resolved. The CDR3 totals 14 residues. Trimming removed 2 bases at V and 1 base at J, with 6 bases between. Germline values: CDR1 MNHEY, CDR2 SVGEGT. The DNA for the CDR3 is TGTGCCAGCAGTTACGAGCGGAGCAATCAGCCCCAGCATTTT. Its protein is CASSYERSNQPQHF.

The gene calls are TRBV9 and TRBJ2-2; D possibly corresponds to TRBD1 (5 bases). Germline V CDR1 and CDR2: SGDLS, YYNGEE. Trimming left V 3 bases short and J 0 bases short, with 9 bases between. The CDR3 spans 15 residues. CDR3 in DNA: TGTGCCAGCAGCGCCAGGGATCCGAACACCGGGGAGCTGTTTTTT. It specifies CASSARDPNTGELFF.

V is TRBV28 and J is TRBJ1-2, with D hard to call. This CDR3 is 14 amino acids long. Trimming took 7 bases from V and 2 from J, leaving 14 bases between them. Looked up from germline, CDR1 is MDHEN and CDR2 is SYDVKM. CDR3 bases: TGTGCCAGCAAAAGTGTAGGAGGGAACTATGGCTACACCTTC. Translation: CASKSVGGNYGYTF.

The CDR3 region is CASSLGRGGPNTQYF. CDR3 sequence (DNA): TGTGCCAGCAGCTTAGGGCGGGGGGGGCCAAATACGCAGTATTTT. The chain links TRBV7-2 to TRBJ2-3; 9 bases agree with TRBD2. The trim removed 1 base at V and 7 bases at J, leaving 6 bases unmatched. The CDR3 runs 15 residues. Germline CDR1 reads SGHTA; CDR2 reads FQGNSA.

In DNA form, the CDR3 reads TGTGCCAGTAGTATAGACACAAACAATGAGCAGTTCTTC. Protein product: CASSIDTNNEQFF. This rearrangement joins TRBV19 to TRBJ2-1; D is uncertain. Trimming stripped 0 bases from V and 5 bases from J, with 5 bases between. Germline loops: CDR1 LNHDA, CDR2 SQIVND (reference sequence). The CDR3 has 13 amino acids.

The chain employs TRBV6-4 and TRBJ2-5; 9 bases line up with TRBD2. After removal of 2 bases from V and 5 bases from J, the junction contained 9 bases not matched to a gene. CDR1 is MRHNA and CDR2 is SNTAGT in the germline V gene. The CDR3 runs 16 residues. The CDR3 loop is CASSDPGAGGGETQYF. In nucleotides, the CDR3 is TGTGCCAGCAGTGACCCAGGAGCGGGGGGCGGGGAGACCCAGTACTTC.

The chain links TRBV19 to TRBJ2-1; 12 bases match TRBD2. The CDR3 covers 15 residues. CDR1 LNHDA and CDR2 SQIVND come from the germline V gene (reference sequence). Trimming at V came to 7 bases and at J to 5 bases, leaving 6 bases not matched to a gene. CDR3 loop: CASTTWTSGNNEQFF. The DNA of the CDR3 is TGTGCCAGTACAACATGGACTAGCGGGAACAATGAGCAGTTCTTC.

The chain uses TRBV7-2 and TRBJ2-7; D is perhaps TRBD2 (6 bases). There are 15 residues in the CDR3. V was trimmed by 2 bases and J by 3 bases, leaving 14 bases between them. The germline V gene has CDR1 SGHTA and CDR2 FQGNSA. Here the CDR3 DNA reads TGTGCCAGCAGCTTATCGGCTAGCGATGTCTACGAGCAGTACTTC. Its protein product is CASSLSASDVYEQYF.